This T cell receptor beta chain was identified in a study of cytomegalovirus exposure and HLA in healthy donors. Looking at the study overall: A preliminary data release comprised 91 million or so unique TCRs obtained from HLA-typed donors.

The CDR3 sequence is 14 residues long. Germline lookup yields CDR1 SGHAT and CDR2 FQNNGV. The PCR was carried out with 60 Vbeta primers and 13 Jbeta primers. The repertoire was sequenced with immunoSEQ multiplex PCR; TCRdb's copy has only in-frame clones and lacks some. The sample's table shows around 100,000 clones. Turning to this clone: The antigen remains unidentified.

Overall study results and limits: Later on, analysis showed that most CMV-associated TCR beta chains appeared to be HLA-restricted. Segments of the TCR beta V type were, in most cases, productive about 90% or about 30% of the time in an earlier analysis.

The sequence derives from a man aged 25 to 40 in good health and CMV-seronegative. Sample: PBMCs. The chain combines TRBV11-2 with TRBJ2-5; 7 nucleotides agree with TRBD2. Near its end, the DNA agrees better with TRBJ2-7, so the J call may be wrong. CDR3 sequence: CASSLDGGTYEQYF. The CDR3 region has the DNA TGTGCCAGCAGCTTAGACGGGGGGACCTACGAGCAGTACTTC.